This T cell receptor beta chain was sequenced in a study of T cell repertoires in cytomegalovirus infection. Study details: Public TCR beta signatures provided an indication of both CMV infection and a matching HLA type.

General study findings and limits: Frequencies of public TCR beta families were cumulated, and this identified carriers of CMV plus the relevant HLA. HLA-C-restricted CMV-specific TCR beta clonotypes prevailed in the ex vivo response.

Remarks on this clonotype: Its antigen is still unknown.

Germline CDR1 is SEHNR and CDR2 is FQNEAQ (reference sequence). V lost 5 bases to trimming and J lost 0 bases, with 11 bases between them. CDR3 length: 14 residues. One entry per CDR3 protein, called by TCRdb with MiXCR from the reads. The sample lists about 300,000 distinct CDR3 sequences, about 23% occurring once. Sample: PBMCs. The TCR comes from a human donor in good health (CMV status not recorded). Some clones in this sample may be carry-over from other donors' samples. The chain carries TRBV7-9 and TRBJ2-7, with D possibly being TRBD1 (7 bases). For the CDR3, the DNA is TGTGCCAGCAGCGGCAGGGGGGACTCCTACGAGCAGTACTTC. Translated, it gives CASSGRGDSYEQYF.